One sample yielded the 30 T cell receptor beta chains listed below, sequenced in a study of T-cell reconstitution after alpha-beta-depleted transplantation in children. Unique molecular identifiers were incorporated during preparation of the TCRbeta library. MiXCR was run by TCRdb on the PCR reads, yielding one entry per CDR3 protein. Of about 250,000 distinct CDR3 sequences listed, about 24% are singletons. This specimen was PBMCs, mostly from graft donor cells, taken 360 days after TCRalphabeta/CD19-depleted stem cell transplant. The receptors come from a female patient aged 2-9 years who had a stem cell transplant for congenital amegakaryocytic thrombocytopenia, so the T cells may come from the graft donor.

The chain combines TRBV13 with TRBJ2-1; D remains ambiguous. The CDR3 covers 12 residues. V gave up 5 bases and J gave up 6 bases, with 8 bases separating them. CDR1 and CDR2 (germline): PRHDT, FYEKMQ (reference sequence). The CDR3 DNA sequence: TGTGCCAGCAGCCTCCCCCCCAATGAGCAGTTCTTC. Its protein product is CASSLPPNEQFF.

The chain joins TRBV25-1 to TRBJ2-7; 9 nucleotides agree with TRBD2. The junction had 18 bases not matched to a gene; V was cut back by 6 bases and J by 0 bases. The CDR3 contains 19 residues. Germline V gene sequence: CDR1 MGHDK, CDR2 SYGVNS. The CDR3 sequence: CASSDTGTSHTSRSYEQYF. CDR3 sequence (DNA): TGTGCCAGCAGCGATACCGGGACTAGCCATACATCCCGCTCCTACGAGCAGTACTTC.

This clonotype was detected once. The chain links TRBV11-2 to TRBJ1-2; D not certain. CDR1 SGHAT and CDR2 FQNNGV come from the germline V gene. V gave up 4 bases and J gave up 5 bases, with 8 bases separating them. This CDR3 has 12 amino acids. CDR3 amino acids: CASSSAGYGYTF. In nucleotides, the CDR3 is TGTGCCAGCAGCTCCGCCGGGTATGGCTACACCTTC.

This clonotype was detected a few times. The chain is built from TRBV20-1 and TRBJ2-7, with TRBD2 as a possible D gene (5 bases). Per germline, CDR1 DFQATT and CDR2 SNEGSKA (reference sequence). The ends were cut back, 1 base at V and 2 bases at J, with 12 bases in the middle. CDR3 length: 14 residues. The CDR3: CSARGGAVTYEQYF. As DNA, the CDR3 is TGCAGTGCTAGAGGAGGAGCGGTAACCTACGAGCAGTACTTC.

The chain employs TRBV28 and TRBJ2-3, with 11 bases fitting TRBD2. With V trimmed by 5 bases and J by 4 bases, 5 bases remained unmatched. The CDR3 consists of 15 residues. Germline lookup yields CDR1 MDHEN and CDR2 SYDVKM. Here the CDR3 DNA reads TGTGCCAGCAGTCAACTAGCGGGAGCATCAGATACGCAGTATTTT. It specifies CASSQLAGASDTQYF. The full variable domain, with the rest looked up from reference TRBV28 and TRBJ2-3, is DVKVTQSSRYLVKRTGEKVFLECVQDMDHENMFWYRQDPGLGLRLIYFSYDVKMKEKGDIPEGYSVSREKKERFSLILESASTNQTSMYLCASSQLAGASDTQYFGPGTRLTVL.

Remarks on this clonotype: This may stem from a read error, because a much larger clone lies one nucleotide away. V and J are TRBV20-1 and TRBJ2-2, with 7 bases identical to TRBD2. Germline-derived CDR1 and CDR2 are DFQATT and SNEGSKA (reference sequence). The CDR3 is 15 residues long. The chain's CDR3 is CSALTGLGNTGDLFF. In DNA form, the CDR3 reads TGCAGTGCCCTGACTGGACTAGGGAACACCGGGGATCTGTTTTTT.

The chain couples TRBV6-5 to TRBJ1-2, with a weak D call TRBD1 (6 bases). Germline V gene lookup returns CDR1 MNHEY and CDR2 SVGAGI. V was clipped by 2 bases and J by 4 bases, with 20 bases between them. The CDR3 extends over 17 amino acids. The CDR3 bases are TGTGCCAGCAGTTACAAGGGGGGGGACGCCTGGGCCTATGGCTACACCTTC. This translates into CASSYKGGDAWAYGYTF.

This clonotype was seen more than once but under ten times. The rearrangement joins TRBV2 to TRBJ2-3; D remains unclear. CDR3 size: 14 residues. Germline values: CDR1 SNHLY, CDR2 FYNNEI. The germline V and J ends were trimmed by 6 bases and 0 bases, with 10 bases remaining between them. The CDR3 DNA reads TGTGCCAGCAGCGACCCAGTGAGCACAGATACGCAGTATTTT. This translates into CASSDPVSTDTQYF.

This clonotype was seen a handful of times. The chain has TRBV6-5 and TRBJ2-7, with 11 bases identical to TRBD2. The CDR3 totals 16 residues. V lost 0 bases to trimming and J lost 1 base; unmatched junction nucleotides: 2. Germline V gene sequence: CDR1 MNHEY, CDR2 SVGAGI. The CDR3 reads CASSYSLAGGSYEQYF. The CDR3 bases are TGTGCCAGCAGTTACTCGCTAGCGGGGGGTTCCTACGAGCAGTACTTC.

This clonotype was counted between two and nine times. The CDR3 is CSARAGREFYNEQFF. As DNA, the CDR3 is TGCAGTGCTAGAGCGGGCAGGGAGTTTTACAATGAGCAGTTCTTC. The chain combines TRBV20-1 with TRBJ2-1, with D perhaps TRBD1 or TRBD2 (5 bases each). The V gene's germline CDR1 is DFQATT and CDR2 SNEGSKA (reference sequence). V was shortened by 1 base and J by 4 bases, with 14 bases between the two germline ends. The CDR3 sequence is 15 residues long.

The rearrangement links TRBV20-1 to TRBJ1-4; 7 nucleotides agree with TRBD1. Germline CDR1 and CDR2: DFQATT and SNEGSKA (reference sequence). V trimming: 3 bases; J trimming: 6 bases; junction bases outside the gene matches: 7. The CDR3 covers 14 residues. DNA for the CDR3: TGCAGTGCTAGGACGGGCACAGGGGATGAAAAACTGTTTTTT. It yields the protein CSARTGTGDEKLFF.

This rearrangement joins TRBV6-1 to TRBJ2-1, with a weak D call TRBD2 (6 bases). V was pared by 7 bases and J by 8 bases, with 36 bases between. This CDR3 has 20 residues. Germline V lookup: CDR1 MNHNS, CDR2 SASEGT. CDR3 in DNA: TGTGCCAGCATCGACACGGGCGGGGATCGACGAGCCACCTTTCTTCATGAGCAGTTCTTC. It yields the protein CASIDTGGDRRATFLHEQFF.

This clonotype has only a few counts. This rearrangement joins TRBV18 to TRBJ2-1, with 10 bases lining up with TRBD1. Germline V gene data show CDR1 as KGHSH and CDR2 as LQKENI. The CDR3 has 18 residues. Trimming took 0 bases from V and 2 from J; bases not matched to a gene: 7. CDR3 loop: CASSPPGPGTGAYNEQFF. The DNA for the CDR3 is TGTGCCAGCTCACCACCAGGGCCTGGGACAGGGGCCTACAATGAGCAGTTCTTC.

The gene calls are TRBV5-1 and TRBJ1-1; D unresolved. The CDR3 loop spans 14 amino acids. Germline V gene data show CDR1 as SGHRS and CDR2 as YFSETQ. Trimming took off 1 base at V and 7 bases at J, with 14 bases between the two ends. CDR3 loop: CASSLNGPGVEAFF. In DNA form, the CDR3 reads TGCGCCAGCAGCTTGAATGGCCCCGGAGTTGAAGCTTTCTTT. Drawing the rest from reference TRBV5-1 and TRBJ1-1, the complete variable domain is KAGVTQTPRYLIKTRGQQVTLSCSPISGHRSVSWYQQTPGQGLQFLFEYFSETQRNKGNFPGRFSGRQFSNSRSEMNVSTLELGDSALYLCASSLNGPGVEAFFGQGTRLTVV.

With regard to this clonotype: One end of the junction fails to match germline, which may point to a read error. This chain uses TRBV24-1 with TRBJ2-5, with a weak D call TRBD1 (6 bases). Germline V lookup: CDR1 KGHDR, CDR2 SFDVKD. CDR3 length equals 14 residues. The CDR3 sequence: CATSLTGAEETQSF. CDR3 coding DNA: TGTGCCACCAGTTTGACAGGCGCCGAGGAGACCCAGTCCTTC.

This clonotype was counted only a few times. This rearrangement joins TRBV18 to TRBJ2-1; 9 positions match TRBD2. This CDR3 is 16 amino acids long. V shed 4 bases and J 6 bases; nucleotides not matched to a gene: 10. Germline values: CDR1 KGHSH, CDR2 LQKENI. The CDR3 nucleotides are TGTGCCAGCTCACAACGACTAGCGGAAAGAGGCAATGAGCAGTTCTTC. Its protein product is CASSQRLAERGNEQFF.

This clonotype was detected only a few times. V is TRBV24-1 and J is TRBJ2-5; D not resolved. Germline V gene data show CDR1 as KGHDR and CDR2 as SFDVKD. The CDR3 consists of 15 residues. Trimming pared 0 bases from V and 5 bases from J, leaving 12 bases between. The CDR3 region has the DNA TGTGCCACCAGTGATTTGGTCCTAGGCGGCGAGACCCAGTACTTC. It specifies CATSDLVLGGETQYF.

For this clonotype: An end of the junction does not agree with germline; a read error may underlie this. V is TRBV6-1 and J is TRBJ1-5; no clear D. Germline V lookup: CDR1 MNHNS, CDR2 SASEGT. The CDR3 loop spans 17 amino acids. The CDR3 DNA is TGTGCCAGCAGCGAAGCGTGGGTAGTTATGAGCAATCAGCCCCAGCATTTT. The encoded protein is CASSEAWVVMSNQPQHF.

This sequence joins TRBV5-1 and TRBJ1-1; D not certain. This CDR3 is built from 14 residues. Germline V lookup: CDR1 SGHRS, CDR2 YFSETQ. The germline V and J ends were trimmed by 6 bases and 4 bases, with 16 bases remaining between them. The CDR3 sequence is CASIQNTESTEAFF. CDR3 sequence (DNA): TGCGCCAGCATCCAAAATACGGAGAGCACTGAAGCTTTCTTT.

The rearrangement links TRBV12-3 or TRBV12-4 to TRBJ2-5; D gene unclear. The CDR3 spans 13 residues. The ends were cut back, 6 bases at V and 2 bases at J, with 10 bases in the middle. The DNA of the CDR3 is TGTGCCAGCAGCGACACAGCACAAGAGACCCAGTACTTC. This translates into CASSDTAQETQYF.

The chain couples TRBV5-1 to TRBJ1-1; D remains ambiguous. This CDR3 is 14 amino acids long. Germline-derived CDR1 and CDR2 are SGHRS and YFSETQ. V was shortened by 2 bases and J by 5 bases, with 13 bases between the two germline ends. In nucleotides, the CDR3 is TGCGCCAGCAGCTTAGTCACAGCAAGGACTGAAGCTTTCTTT. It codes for CASSLVTARTEAFF.

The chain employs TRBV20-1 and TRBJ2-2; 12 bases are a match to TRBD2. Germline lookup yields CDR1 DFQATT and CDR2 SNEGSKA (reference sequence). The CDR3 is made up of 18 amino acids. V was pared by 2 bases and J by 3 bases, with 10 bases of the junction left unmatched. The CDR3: CSARPRLAGVAHTGELFF. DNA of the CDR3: TGCAGTGCTAGACCACGACTAGCGGGAGTAGCGCACACCGGGGAGCTGTTTTTT.

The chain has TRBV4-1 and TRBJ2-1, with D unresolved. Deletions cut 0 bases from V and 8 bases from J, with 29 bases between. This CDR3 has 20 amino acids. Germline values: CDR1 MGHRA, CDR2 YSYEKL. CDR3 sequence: CASSQDIPFGPRRGSYEQFF. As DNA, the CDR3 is TGCGCCAGCAGCCAAGATATCCCCTTTGGCCCCCGGAGAGGTTCGTATGAGCAGTTCTTC.

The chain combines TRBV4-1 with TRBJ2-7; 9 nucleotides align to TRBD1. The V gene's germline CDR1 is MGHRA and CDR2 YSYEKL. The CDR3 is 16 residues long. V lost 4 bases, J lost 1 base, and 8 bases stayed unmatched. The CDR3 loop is CASSRVFGTGSYEQYF. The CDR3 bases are TGCGCCAGCAGCCGCGTGTTCGGGACAGGGTCCTACGAGCAGTACTTC.

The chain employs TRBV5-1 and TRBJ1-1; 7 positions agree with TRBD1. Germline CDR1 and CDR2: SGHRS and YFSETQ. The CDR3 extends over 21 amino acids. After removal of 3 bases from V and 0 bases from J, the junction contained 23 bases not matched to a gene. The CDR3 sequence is CASSSYPKLARDRLMNTEAFF. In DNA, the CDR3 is TGCGCCAGCAGCTCTTATCCGAAGCTGGCGAGGGACAGACTCATGAACACTGAAGCTTTCTTT.

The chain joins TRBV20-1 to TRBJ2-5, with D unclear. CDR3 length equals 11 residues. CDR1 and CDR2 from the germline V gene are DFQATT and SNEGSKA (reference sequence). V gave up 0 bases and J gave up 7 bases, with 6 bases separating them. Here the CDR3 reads CSARDWGTQYF. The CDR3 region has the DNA TGCAGTGCTAGAGATTGGGGGACCCAGTACTTC.

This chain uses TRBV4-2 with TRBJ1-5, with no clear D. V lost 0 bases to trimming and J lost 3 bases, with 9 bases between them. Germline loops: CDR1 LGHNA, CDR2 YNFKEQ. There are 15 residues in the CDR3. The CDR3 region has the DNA TGTGCCAGCAGCCAAGATCTCGGAATCAATCAGCCCCAGCATTTT. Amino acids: CASSQDLGINQPQHF.

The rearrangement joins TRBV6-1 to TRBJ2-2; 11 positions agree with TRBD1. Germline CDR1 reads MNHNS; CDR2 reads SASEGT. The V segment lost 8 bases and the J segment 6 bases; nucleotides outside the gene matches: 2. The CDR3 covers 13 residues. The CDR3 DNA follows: TGTGCCAGCGGGGGACAGGGGGCCGGGGAGCTGTTTTTT. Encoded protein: CASGGQGAGELFF.

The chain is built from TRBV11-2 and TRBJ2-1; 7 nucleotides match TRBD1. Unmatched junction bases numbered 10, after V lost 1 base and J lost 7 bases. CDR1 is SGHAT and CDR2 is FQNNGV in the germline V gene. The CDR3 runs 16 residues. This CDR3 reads CASSLAGRQGRNEQFF. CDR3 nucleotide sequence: TGTGCCAGCAGCTTAGCGGGCCGACAGGGTCGAAATGAGCAGTTCTTC.

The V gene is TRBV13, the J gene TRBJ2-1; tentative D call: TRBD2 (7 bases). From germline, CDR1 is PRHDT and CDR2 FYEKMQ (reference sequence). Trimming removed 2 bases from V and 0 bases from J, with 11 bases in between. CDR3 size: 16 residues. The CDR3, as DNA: TGTGCCAGCAGCTTACGGGGGGCGCGCTCCTACAATGAGCAGTTCTTC. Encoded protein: CASSLRGARSYNEQFF.